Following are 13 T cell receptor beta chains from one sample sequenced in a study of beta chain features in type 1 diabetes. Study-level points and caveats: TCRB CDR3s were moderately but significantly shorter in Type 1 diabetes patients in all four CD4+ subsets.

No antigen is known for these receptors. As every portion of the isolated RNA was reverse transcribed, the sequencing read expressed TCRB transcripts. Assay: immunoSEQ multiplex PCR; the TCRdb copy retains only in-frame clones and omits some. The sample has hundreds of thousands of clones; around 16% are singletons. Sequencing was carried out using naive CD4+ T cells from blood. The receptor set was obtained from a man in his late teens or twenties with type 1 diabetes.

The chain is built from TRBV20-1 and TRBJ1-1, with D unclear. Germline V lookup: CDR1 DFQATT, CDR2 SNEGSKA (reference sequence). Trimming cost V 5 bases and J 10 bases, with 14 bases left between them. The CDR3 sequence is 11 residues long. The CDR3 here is CSAGVGGVAFF. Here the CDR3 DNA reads TGCAGTGCTGGGGTGGGAGGCGTAGCTTTCTTT.

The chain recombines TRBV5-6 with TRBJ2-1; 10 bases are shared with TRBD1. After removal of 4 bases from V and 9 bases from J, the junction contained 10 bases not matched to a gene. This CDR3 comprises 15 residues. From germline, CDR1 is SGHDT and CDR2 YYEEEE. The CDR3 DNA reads TGTGCCAGCAGCGTCTCAAGGGACAGGGGTTTTGAGCAGTTCTTC. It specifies CASSVSRDRGFEQFF.

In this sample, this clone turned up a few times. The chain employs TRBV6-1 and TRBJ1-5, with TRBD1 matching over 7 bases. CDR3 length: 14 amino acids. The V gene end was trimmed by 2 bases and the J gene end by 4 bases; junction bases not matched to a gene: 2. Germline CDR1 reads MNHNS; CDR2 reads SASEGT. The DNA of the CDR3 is TGTGCCAGCAGTGAATTGACAGGGAATCAGCCCCAGCATTTT. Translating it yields CASSELTGNQPQHF.

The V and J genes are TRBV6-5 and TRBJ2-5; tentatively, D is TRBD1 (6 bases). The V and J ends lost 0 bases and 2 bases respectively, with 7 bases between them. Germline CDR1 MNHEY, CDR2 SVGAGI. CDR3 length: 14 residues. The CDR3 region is CASSYSQGQETQYF. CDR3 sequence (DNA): TGTGCCAGCAGTTACTCGCAGGGGCAAGAGACCCAGTACTTC.

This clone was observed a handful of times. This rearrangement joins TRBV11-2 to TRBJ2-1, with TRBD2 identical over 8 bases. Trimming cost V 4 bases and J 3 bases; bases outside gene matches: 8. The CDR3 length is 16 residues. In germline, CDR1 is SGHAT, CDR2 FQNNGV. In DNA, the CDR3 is TGTGCCAGCAGCTCCCGGGGGGGCGTGAACTACAATGAGCAGTTCTTC. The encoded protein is CASSSRGGVNYNEQFF.

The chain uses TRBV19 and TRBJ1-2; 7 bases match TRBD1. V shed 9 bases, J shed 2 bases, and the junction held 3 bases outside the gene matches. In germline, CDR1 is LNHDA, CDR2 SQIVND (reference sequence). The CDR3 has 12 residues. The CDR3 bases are TGTGCCAGCAAACAGGGGAACTATGGCTACACCTTC. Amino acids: CASKQGNYGYTF.

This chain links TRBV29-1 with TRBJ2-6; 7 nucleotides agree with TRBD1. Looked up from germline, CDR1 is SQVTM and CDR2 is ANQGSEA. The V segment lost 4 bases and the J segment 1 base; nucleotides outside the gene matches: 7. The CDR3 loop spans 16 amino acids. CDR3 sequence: CSVGDSVVSGANVLTF. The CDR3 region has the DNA TGCAGCGTTGGGGACAGCGTAGTTTCTGGGGCCAACGTCCTGACTTTC.

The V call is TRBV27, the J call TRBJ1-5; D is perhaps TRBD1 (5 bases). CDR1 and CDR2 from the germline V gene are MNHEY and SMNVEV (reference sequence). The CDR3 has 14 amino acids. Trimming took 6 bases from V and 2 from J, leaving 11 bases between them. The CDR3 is CASRQALRNQPQHF. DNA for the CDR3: TGTGCCAGCAGACAGGCCCTTCGCAATCAGCCCCAGCATTTT.

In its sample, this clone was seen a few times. The CDR3 DNA reads as TGTGCCAGCAGTTTACGGTCTGGTGAGCAGTTCTTC. It yields the protein CASSLRSGEQFF. The rearrangement joins TRBV28 to TRBJ2-1, with D unclear. The germline V gene encodes CDR1 MDHEN and CDR2 SYDVKM. This CDR3 region has 12 residues. With 2 bases removed from V and 9 bases from J, the gap between germline ends came to 8 bases.

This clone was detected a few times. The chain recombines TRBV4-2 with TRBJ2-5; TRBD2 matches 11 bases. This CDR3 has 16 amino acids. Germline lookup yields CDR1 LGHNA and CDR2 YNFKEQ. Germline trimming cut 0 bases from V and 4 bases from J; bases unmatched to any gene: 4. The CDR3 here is CASSQDRLAGRETQYF. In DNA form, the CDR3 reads TGTGCCAGCAGCCAAGATAGACTAGCGGGGCGAGAGACCCAGTACTTC.

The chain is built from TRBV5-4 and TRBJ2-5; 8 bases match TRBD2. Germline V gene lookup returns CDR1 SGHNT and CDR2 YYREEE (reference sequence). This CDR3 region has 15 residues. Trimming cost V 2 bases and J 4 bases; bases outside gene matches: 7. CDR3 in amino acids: CASSLKSGSGETQYF. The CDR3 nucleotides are TGTGCCAGCAGCTTAAAGAGCGGGAGTGGAGAGACCCAGTACTTC.

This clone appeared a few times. The CDR3 nucleotides read TGTGCCAGCAGCTTGGTATTCGGACAGGGGCGGCACGAGCAGTACTTC. Residues: CASSLVFGQGRHEQYF. The rearrangement links TRBV5-4 to TRBJ2-7; 9 nucleotides align to TRBD1. After removal of 0 bases from V and 5 bases from J, the junction contained 9 bases not matched to a gene. Germline lookup yields CDR1 SGHNT and CDR2 YYREEE (reference sequence). This CDR3 spans 16 amino acids.

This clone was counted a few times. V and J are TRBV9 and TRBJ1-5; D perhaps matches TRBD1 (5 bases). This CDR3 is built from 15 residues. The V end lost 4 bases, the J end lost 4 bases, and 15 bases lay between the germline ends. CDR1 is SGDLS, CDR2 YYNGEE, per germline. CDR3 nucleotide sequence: TGTGCCAGCAGCCTCCAGGGAGGAGTTAATCAGCCCCAGCATTTT. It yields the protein CASSLQGGVNQPQHF.